This is a list of T cell receptor beta chains from one sample in a study of blood T cell repertoires in COVID-19. Clones were sequenced by immunoSEQ multiplex PCR, and TCRdb holds only the in-frame ones, with some missing. The sample has over 45,000 clones, 80% to 85% seen once. Sequenced sample: peripheral blood. These receptors were obtained from a man between 65 and 85 years old with acute or convalescent COVID-19. Both conserved end residues are part of each CDR3. Each record gives: clone size, D gene, V gene, J gene, CDR3 DNA, CDR3 protein. A D gene is named only where the DNA matches it firmly. Expanded clones get a size class; other rows say once, few or many, or leave the size out.

.	TRBD1	TRBV14	TRBJ2-1	TGTGCCAGCAGCCAAGGGACAGGGGGCCACAATGAGCAGTTCTTC	CASSQGTGGHNEQFF
.	.	TRBV6-2/TRBV6-3	TRBJ2-3	TGTGCCAGCAGTTACGCGGCTACCACAGATACGCAGTATTTT	CASSYAATTDTQYF
.	.	TRBV27	TRBJ2-1	TGTGCCAGCACCCCAGGAGCAGGGCTCAATGAGCAGTTCTTC	CASTPGAGLNEQFF
few	TRBD2	TRBV5-1	TRBJ2-1	TGCGCCAGCAGCTTGGAGGCGCTAGCGGGAGGTGAGCAGTTCTTC	CASSLEALAGGEQFF
.	.	TRBV10-3	TRBJ1-3	TGTGCCATCAGTGAGTCTGGGCAAGGAAACACCATATATTTT	CAISESGQGNTIYF
.	.	TRBV10-1	TRBJ2-7	TGCGCCAGCACCACATACGAGCAGTACTTC	CASTTYEQYF
few	TRBD1	TRBV30	TRBJ1-3	TGTGCCTGGAGAAGGGGGCCTGTCGGAAACACCATATATTTT	CAWRRGPVGNTIYF
.	TRBD1	TRBV10-3	TRBJ1-4	TGTGCCATCAGGGACAGGGGGTCTGATGAAAAACTGTTTTTT	CAIRDRGSDEKLFF
.	TRBD2	TRBV19	TRBJ2-1	TGTGCCAGTAGTGCCAGAACCGGCGCGGGGGGTAACAATGAGCAGTTCTTC	CASSARTGAGGNNEQFF
.	.	TRBV9	TRBJ1-5	TGTGCCAGCAGCTCGCGGGGGTTGGGTCAGCCCCAGCATTTT	CASSSRGLGQPQHF
.	TRBD2	TRBV3-1/TRBV3-2	TRBJ2-3	TGTGCCAGCAGCCTTTCGGGACTAGCGGACACAGATACGCAGTATTTT	CASSLSGLADTDTQYF
.	.	TRBV18	TRBJ1-3	TGTGCCAGCTCACCACCAACAACAACGGGAAACACCATATATTTT	CASSPPTTTGNTIYF
.	.	TRBV7-3	TRBJ1-6	TGTGCCAGCAGCTTAGTCGGTGGTACCAATTCACCCCTCCACTTT	CASSLVGGTNSPLHF
.	.	TRBV7-2	TRBJ2-7	TGTGCCAGCAGCTTAGAACAGGGATCCGAGCAGTACTTC	CASSLEQGSEQYF
.	.	TRBV28	TRBJ1-4	TGTGCCAGCAACCCTTCCCTCGGCGGGGAGGGGGAAAAACTGTTTTTT	CASNPSLGGEGEKLFF
.	TRBD2	TRBV4-3	TRBJ2-5	TGCGCCAGCAGCCAATCCGGGGGGGTGGGGACCCAGTACTTC	CASSQSGGVGTQYF
.	.	TRBV7-8	TRBJ2-5	TGTGCCAGCACCCACATAGGGCAGGGGATCGAGACCCAGTACTTC	CASTHIGQGIETQYF
many	.	TRBV6-1	TRBJ1-1	TGTGCCAGCAGTGAGGCGGTTTCCGACACTGAAGCTTTCTTT	CASSEAVSDTEAFF
once	.	TRBV7-6	TRBJ1-3	TGTGCCAGCAGCCTCGGTGGACGGACTCCCGGCGGAAACACCATATATTTT	CASSLGGRTPGGNTIYF
once	.	TRBV28	TRBJ2-7	TGTGCCAGCAGTTTCCTCGGGCCCCGGGGCTACGAGCAGTACTTC	CASSFLGPRGYEQYF
.	.	TRBV27	TRBJ1-4	TGTGCCAGCAGTTACGAGATTAATGAAAAACTGTTTTTT	CASSYEINEKLFF
.	TRBD1	TRBV5-5	TRBJ2-7	TGTGCCAGCAGCTTGGCGACAGGGGGACCCTACGAGCAGTACTTC	CASSLATGGPYEQYF
.	TRBD1	TRBV18	TRBJ1-1	TGTGCCAGCTCACATAGGACAGGGGCGAACACTGAAGCTTTCTTT	CASSHRTGANTEAFF
once	.	TRBV7-2	TRBJ1-1	TGTGCCAGCAGCTCCACCTTGAGGAACACTGAAGCTTTCTTT	CASSSTLRNTEAFF
.	TRBD2	TRBV10-1	TRBJ2-1	TGCGCCAGCAGTCAGGCTAGCGGGCTCTACAATGAGCAGTTCTTC	CASSQASGLYNEQFF
.	.	TRBV5-8	TRBJ1-5	TGTGCCAGCAGCTTGGGAACAGGTCGGCAGCCCCAGCATTTT	CASSLGTGRQPQHF
.	.	TRBV9	TRBJ2-3	TGTGCCAGCAGCCCAGAGGACGGGGACACAGATACGCAGTATTTT	CASSPEDGDTDTQYF
once	TRBD1	TRBV29-1	TRBJ1-1	TGCAGCGTTGAAGCGGCAGGGGGCACTGAAGCTTTCTTT	CSVEAAGGTEAFF
.	.	TRBV3-1/TRBV3-2	TRBJ1-3	TGTGCCAGCAGCCAAGAATTCACAGCCTCTGGAAACACCATATATTTT	CASSQEFTASGNTIYF
.	.	TRBV6-5	TRBJ2-2	TGTGCCACGGCGGGAAGGAACACCGGGGAGCTGTTTTTT	CATAGRNTGELFF
.	TRBD1	TRBV5-4	TRBJ2-2	TGTGCCAGCAGCTTGATTAGGACAGGGGTAAAGACCGGGGAGCTGTTTTTT	CASSLIRTGVKTGELFF
.	.	TRBV24-1	TRBJ2-3	TGTGCCACTGCCCAAGGGGTTAGCACAGATACGCAGTATTTT	CATAQGVSTDTQYF
once	.	TRBV7-6	TRBJ2-3	TGTGCCAGCAGCCCAATAACAGGGTCCACGCAGTATTTT	CASSPITGSTQYF
few	TRBD1	TRBV19	TRBJ2-2	TGTGCCAGTAGTCCCCGACAGGGACGAGCCGGGGAGCTGTTTTTT	CASSPRQGRAGELFF
.	TRBD1	TRBV3-1/TRBV3-2	TRBJ2-3	TGTGCCAGCAGCCATGGACAGGGTACGCAGTATTTT	CASSHGQGTQYF
.	.	TRBV7-8	TRBJ1-1	TGTGCCAGCACCCGTACAGGGTCTGGCACTGAAGCTTTCTTT	CASTRTGSGTEAFF
.	.	TRBV7-6	TRBJ1-3	TGTGCCAGCAGCTTAGCCTCACGGGCTGGAAACACCATATATTTT	CASSLASRAGNTIYF
many	.	TRBV6-2/TRBV6-3	TRBJ1-2	TGTGCCAGCAGCCCAGGGGTCAGGGGCTATGGCTACACCTTC	CASSPGVRGYGYTF
once	TRBD2	TRBV20-1	TRBJ2-5	TGCAGTGCTAGTACGCAGCGGGGGGCCCCAGAGACCCAGTACTTC	CSASTQRGAPETQYF
.	.	TRBV21-1	TRBJ1-5	TGTGCCAGCAGCATAAAGGAGAGGAAAATCAATCAGCCCCAGCATTTT	CASSIKERKINQPQHF
.	.	TRBV7-2	TRBJ2-3	TGTGCCAGCAGCGTTACTAGTCGATCAGATACGCAGTATTTT	CASSVTSRSDTQYF
once	.	TRBV6-5	TRBJ1-5	TGTGCCAGCGGTCGAGTTAGCAATCAGCCCCAGCATTTT	CASGRVSNQPQHF
.	.	TRBV27	TRBJ1-1	TGTGCCAGCAGTCCCAGTACTCAACAGGTTATCAACACTGAAGCTTTCTTT	CASSPSTQQVINTEAFF
.	.	TRBV6-2/TRBV6-3	TRBJ1-2	TGTGCCAGCAGTTATCTTGTCTATGGCTACACCTTC	CASSYLVYGYTF
.	.	TRBV15	TRBJ1-1	TGTGCCACCAGCAGAGATACGGTGAACACTGAAGCTTTCTTT	CATSRDTVNTEAFF
.	TRBD1	TRBV4-2	TRBJ1-2	TGTGCCAGCAGCCACGACAGGGATGGCTACACCTTC	CASSHDRDGYTF
.	.	TRBV11-2	TRBJ2-5	TGTGCCAGCAGCTTAAGACAGAGTTTCCAAGAGACCCAGTACTTC	CASSLRQSFQETQYF
few	TRBD1	TRBV28	TRBJ1-5	TGTGCCAGCAGCATCCATCAGGGGGACCGCAATCAGCCCCAGCATTTT	CASSIHQGDRNQPQHF
.	TRBD1	TRBV30	TRBJ2-3	TGTGCCTGGAGCAGGGGGTTCATTGGAGATACGCAGTATTTT	CAWSRGFIGDTQYF